What follows describes a single T cell receptor beta chain. The target antigen is unknown. V was cut by 5 bases and J by 0 bases, with 2 bases left in between. The germline V gene encodes CDR1 SGHTA and CDR2 FQGNSA. The CDR3 is 11 amino acids. Amplification used 60 Vbeta primers and 13 Jbeta primers. Here immunoSEQ multiplex PCR was the method, and the copy in TCRdb shows in-frame clones only, minus some. The sample has some 140,000 clones, approximately 79% seen once. The data were obtained in a study of cytomegalovirus exposure and HLA in healthy donors. Regarding the study as a whole: Researchers reported in a later analysis that a missense DCLRE1C variant was tied to TCR beta V- and J-gene trimming.

The sequencing input was PBMCs. The V gene is TRBV7-2, the J gene TRBJ2-7, with D unclear. The clonotype originates from a male donor in good health and CMV-seronegative. The CDR3 sequence is CASSRSYEQYF. For the CDR3, the DNA is TGTGCCAGCAGCCGCTCCTACGAGCAGTACTTC.